Here is one T cell receptor beta chain with its context. The sample comes from a study of human T cells and chemical hapten exposure. Time point noted: pre-sensitization, week 0. Regarding treatment: therapeutic diphenylcyclopropenone sensitization with weekly scalp DPC. Individual cDNA molecules in this library carried unique molecular identifiers. A single record per CDR3 protein comes from TCRdb applying MiXCR to the RACE reads. The repertoire holds 50,000 to 70,000 distinct CDR3 sequences, with more than 7.5% as singletons. CDR1 is SGHVS and CDR2 is FNYEAQ in the germline V gene. V lost 2 bases, J lost 4 bases, and 18 bases stayed unmatched. This CDR3 is built from 20 residues.

The chain carries TRBV7-6 and TRBJ2-7; the match to TRBD2 covers 12 bases. Sample: whole blood, taken in connection with sensitization to the hapten diphenylcyclopropenone (DPC). The sequence came from a man aged 35 to 55 with alopecia areata. Some clones in this sample may be carry-over from other donors' samples. The CDR3: CASSLRGPGQSGTSGYEQYF. The CDR3 nucleotides are TGTGCCAGCAGCTTAAGGGGCCCGGGACAGTCCGGGACTAGCGGGTACGAGCAGTACTTC.